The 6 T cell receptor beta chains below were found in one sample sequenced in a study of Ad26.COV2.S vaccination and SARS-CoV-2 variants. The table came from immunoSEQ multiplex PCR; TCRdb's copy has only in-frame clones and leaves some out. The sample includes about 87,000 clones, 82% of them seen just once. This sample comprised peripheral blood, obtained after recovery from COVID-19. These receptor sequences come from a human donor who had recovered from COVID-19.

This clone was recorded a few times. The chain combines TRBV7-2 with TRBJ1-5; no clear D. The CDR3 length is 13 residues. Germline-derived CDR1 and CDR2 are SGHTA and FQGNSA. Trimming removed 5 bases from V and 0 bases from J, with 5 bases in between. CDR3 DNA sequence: TGTGCCAGCAGCAGTTATAGCAATCAGCCCCAGCATTTT. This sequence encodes CASSSYSNQPQHF.

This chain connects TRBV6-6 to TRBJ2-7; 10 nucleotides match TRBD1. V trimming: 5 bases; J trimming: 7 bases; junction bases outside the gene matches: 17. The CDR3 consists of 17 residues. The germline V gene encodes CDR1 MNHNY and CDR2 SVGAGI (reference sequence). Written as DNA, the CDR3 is TGTGCCAGCAGTCCGCGACAGGGGGCGGTGGGCGGAGTAGAGCAGTACTTC. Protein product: CASSPRQGAVGGVEQYF.

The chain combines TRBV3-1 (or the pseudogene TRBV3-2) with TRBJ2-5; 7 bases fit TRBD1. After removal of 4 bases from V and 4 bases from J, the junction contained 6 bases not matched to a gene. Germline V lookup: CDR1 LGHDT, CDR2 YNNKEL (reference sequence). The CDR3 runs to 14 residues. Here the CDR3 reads CASSLRGPSETQYF. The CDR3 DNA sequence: TGTGCCAGCAGCCTTAGGGGGCCGTCAGAGACCCAGTACTTC.

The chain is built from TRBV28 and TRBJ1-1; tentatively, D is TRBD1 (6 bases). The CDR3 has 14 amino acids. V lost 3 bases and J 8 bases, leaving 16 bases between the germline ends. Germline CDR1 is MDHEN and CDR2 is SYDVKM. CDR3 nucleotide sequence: TGTGCCAGCAGTTTTACGGGGGCGAGACGGGAAGCTTTCTTT. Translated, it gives CASSFTGARREAFF.

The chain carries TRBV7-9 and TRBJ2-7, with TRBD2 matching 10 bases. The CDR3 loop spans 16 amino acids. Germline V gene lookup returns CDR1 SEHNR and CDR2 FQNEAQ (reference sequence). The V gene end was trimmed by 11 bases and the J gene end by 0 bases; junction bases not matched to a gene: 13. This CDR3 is CAVGGPSGGTSYEQYF. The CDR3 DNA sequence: TGTGCCGTAGGCGGGCCTAGCGGGGGTACCTCCTACGAGCAGTACTTC.

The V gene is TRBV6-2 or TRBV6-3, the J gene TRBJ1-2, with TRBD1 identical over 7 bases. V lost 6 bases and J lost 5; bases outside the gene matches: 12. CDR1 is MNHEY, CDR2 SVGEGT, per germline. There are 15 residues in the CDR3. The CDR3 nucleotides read TGTGCCAGCAGCAAACGGGACAGCGCGGGATATGGCTACACCTTC. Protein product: CASSKRDSAGYGYTF.